This T cell receptor beta chain was sequenced during a study of blood T cells in healthy people across ages. The table lists this clonotype with a count of one. This CDR3 is built from 13 residues. CDR1 is SQVTM, CDR2 ANQGSEA, per germline. Then a second PCR, running roughly 7 to 11 cycles, was carried out with a sample-barcoded 5' primer and a J-beta primer mix. TCRdb reprocessed the 5' RACE reads via MiXCR and lists one record per CDR3 protein. Among about 970,000 distinct CDR3 sequences listed, around 54% were seen once. The sample was blood. The sequence derives from a woman aged 60-75 years in good health. J is TRBJ2-5 and V is TRBV29-1, with TRBD2 matching over 8 bases. Near its end, the DNA agrees better with TRBJ2-7, so the J call may be wrong. The CDR3 nucleotides read TGCAGCGTTGGCTCTAGCGGGTATTACGAGCAGTACTTC. This codes for CSVGSSGYYEQYF.